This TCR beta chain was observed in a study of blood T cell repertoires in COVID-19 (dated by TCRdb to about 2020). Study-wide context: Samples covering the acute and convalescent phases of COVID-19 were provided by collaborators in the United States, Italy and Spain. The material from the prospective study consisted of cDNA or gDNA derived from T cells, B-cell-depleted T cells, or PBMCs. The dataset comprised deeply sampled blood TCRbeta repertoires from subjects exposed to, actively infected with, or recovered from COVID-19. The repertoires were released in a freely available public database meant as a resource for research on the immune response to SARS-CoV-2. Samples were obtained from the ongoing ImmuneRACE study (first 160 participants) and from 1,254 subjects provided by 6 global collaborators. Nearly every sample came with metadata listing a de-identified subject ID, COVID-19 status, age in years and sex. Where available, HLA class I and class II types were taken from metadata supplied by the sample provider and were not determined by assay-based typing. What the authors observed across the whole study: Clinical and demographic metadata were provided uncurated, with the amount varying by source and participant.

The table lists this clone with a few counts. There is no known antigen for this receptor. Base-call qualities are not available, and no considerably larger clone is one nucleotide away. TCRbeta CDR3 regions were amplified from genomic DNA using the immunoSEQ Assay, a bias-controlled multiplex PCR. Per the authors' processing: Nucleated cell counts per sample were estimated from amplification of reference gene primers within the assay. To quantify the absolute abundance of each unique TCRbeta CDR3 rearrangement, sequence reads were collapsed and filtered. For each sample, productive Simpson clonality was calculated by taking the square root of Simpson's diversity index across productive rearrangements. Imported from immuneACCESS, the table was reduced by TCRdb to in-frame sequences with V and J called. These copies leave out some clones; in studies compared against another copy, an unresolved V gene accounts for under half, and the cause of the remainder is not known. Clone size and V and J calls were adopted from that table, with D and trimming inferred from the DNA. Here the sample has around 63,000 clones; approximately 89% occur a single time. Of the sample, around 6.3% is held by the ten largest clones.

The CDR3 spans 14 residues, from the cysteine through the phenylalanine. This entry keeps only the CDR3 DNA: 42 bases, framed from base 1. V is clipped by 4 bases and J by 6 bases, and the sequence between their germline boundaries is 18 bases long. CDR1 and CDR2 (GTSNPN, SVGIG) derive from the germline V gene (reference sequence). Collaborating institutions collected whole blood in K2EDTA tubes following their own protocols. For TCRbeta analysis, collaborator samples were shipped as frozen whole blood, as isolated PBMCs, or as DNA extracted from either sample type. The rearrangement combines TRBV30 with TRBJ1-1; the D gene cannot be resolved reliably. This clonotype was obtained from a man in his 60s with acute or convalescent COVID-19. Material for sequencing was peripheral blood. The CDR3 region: CAWKRVVRSPEAFF. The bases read TGTGCCTGGAAGAGGGTGGTAAGGTCGCCTGAAGCTTTCTTT.